Below are 3 T cell receptor beta chains sequenced from a single sample in a study of cytotoxic CD8 clonotypes in ibrutinib-treated CLL (dated by TCRdb to about 2021). The protocol used for the library was the immunoSEQ multiplex PCR assay. TCRdb holds this immuneACCESS table with in-frame rearrangements only. Some clones are missing; in checked studies, unresolved V genes explain under half, and the rest has no known cause. The sample table records 55,000 to 85,000 clones; less than 95% of these occur just once. Together, the top ten hold approximately 3% of the sample. The time point label on this specimen signifies: about a year on ibrutinib. The sequenced sample was PBMCs, obtained after 12 months of ibrutinib treatment. All receptors come from a human donor with chronic lymphocytic leukemia.

The chain is built from TRBV6-5 and TRBJ1-1, with D possibly TRBD1 on 5 matching bases. Trimming pared 6 bases from V and 6 bases from J, leaving 14 bases between. Germline V lookup: CDR1 MNHEY, CDR2 SVGAGI. The CDR3 spans 13 residues. The CDR3 nucleotides are TGTGCCAGCAGCCCCGGGGGGGTCCCTGAAGCTTTCTTT. It is translated as CASSPGGVPEAFF.

In DNA, the CDR3 is TGTGCCAGCAGTTCCGACAGGAGCCACGAGCAGTACTTC. Translation gives CASSSDRSHEQYF. The rearrangement joins TRBV6-5 to TRBJ2-7; D might be TRBD1 (6 bases). From germline, CDR1 is MNHEY and CDR2 SVGAGI. V was clipped by 4 bases and J by 5 bases, with 12 bases between them. The length of the CDR3 is 13 residues.

The J gene is TRBJ1-3, the V gene TRBV7-9, with D unresolved. This CDR3 comprises 12 residues. Germline CDR1 SEHNR, CDR2 FQNEAQ (reference sequence). Trimming removed 3 bases from V and 8 bases from J, with 8 bases in between. The CDR3 nucleotides read TGTGCCAGCAGCTTCTCCGGTGACACCATATATTTT. Protein sequence: CASSFSGDTIYF.